This T cell receptor beta chain originates from a study of OX40 agonist ivuxolimab in advanced cancers. Study details: Partial responses were achieved by three patients, one with hepatocellular carcinoma and two with cutaneous melanoma.

V lost 7 bases and J lost 4; bases outside the gene matches: 6. Germline V lookup: CDR1 SGHTA, CDR2 FQGNSA. This CDR3 comprises 14 residues. Findings and limits, study-wide: At doses 0.1 to 3.0 mg/kg, CD4+ and CD8+ clones expanded.

Sequencing used immunoSEQ multiplex PCR; TCRdb keeps in-frame clones, though not all of them. The table includes approximately 70,000 clones, about 81% detected once. Concerning this clone: Its antigen is unidentified.

Sequencing used CD4+ or CD8+ T cells sorted from blood, obtained in a trial of the OX40 agonist ivuxolimab. The V and J genes are TRBV7-2 and TRBJ2-3; 9 nucleotides match TRBD2. The receptor's source is an adult with an advanced solid tumor such as melanoma, head and neck, liver or kidney cancer. CDR3 in DNA: TGTGCCAGCAAAACCGGGACTAGCCCAGATACGCAGTATTTT. This gives the protein CASKTGTSPDTQYF.